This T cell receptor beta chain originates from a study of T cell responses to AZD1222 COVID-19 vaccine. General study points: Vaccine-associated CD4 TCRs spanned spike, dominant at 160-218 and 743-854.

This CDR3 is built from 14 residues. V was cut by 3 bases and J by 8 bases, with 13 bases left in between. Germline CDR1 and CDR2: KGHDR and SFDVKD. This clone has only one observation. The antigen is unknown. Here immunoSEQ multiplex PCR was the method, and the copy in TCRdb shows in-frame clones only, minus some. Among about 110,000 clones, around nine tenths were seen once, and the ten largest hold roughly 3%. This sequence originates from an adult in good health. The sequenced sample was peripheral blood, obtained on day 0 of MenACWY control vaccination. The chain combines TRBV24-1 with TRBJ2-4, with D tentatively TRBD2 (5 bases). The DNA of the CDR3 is TGTGCCACCAGTGATCCCCGGACTGCGGACATTCAGTACTTC. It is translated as CATSDPRTADIQYF.